One sample yielded the 16 T cell receptor beta chains listed below, sequenced in a study of blood T cell repertoires in COVID-19. Only in-frame clones appear in the TCRdb table, and some are missing; sequencing was by immunoSEQ multiplex PCR. The sample shows about 130,000 clones, roughly 90% of them seen only once. What was sequenced was PBMCs or T cells enriched from blood (not recorded which). The origin of the receptors is a woman in her fifties or sixties who had recovered from COVID-19.

The chain's CDR3 is CASSKNGGGLQETQYF. The CDR3 DNA is TGTGCCAGCAGCAAAAACGGGGGGGGCCTCCAAGAGACCCAGTACTTC. J is TRBJ2-5 and V is TRBV7-2; TRBD2 agrees at 8 bases. This CDR3 contains 16 residues. Germline trimming cut 5 bases from V and 1 base from J; bases unmatched to any gene: 9. Germline assignment: CDR1 SGHTA and CDR2 FQGNSA.

The chain couples TRBV5-4 to TRBJ2-3; 12 bases line up with TRBD2. The CDR3 is made up of 17 amino acids. The V gene end was trimmed by 2 bases and the J gene end by 1 base; junction bases not matched to a gene: 5. CDR1 SGHNT and CDR2 YYREEE come from the germline V gene (reference sequence). CDR3 nucleotide sequence: TGTGCCAGCAGCTTAAAGCTAGCGGGGGGGCGCACAGATACGCAGTATTTT. It is translated as CASSLKLAGGRTDTQYF. The full variable domain, completed using reference TRBV5-4 and TRBJ2-3, is ETGVTQSPTHLIKTRGQQVTLRCSSQSGHNTVSWYQQALGQGPQFIFQYYREEENGRGNFPPRFSGLQFPNYSSELNVNALELDDSALYLCASSLKLAGGRTDTQYFGPGTRLTVL.

This clone occurred once. The chain is built from TRBV5-1 and TRBJ2-2, with D unclear. V was trimmed by 7 bases and J by 4 bases, leaving 14 bases between them. Germline V CDR1 and CDR2: SGHRS, YFSETQ. The length of the CDR3 is 14 residues. CDR3 DNA sequence: TGCGCCAGCCGCCCATTCCCGGGCACCGGGGAGCTGTTTTTT. Residues: CASRPFPGTGELFF. The full variable domain, rest sourced from reference TRBV5-1 and TRBJ2-2, is KAGVTQTPRYLIKTRGQQVTLSCSPISGHRSVSWYQQTPGQGLQFLFEYFSETQRNKGNFPGRFSGRQFSNSRSEMNVSTLELGDSALYLCASRPFPGTGELFFGEGSRLTVL.

The chain combines TRBV2 with TRBJ2-7; TRBD1 agrees at 8 bases. V lost 2 bases to trimming and J lost 7 bases; unmatched junction nucleotides: 10. Germline V gene lookup returns CDR1 SNHLY and CDR2 FYNNEI. The CDR3 is 15 residues long. The CDR3 sequence is CASSEFGTGLFEQYF. CDR3 sequence (DNA): TGTGCCAGCAGTGAATTTGGGACAGGATTATTTGAGCAGTACTTC. Variable domain in full (rest from reference TRBV2 and TRBJ2-7): EPEVTQTPSHQVTQMGQEVILRCVPISNHLYFYWYRQILGQKVEFLVSFYNNEISEKSEIFDDQFSVERPDGSNFTLKIRSTKLEDSAMYFCASSEFGTGLFEQYFGPGTRLTVT.

This chain links TRBV7-9 with TRBJ1-1, with 10 bases aligning to TRBD1. In germline, CDR1 is SEHNR, CDR2 FQNEAQ (reference sequence). The V gene end was trimmed by 2 bases and the J gene end by 7 bases; junction bases not matched to a gene: 7. This CDR3 is 15 amino acids long. The chain's CDR3 is CASSLIVGDRGEAFF. The CDR3 DNA reads TGTGCCAGCAGCTTAATAGTAGGGGACAGGGGTGAAGCTTTCTTT.

J is TRBJ2-7 and V is TRBV27, with TRBD2 matching over 13 bases. The CDR3 length is 17 residues. Trimming removed 6 bases from V and 3 bases from J; junction bases left unmatched: 11. The germline CDR1 and CDR2 sequences are MNHEY and SMNVEV (reference sequence). CDR3 region: CASSQASGLAGSYEQYF. Here the CDR3 DNA reads TGTGCCAGCAGCCAAGCGTCGGGACTAGCGGGGAGCTACGAGCAGTACTTC.

This sequence joins TRBV4-3 and TRBJ2-3; the D gene is possibly TRBD2 (5 bases). Trimming pared 0 bases from V and 5 bases from J, leaving 15 bases between. The CDR3 has 16 amino acids. CDR1 is LGHNA, CDR2 YSLEER, per germline. In nucleotides, the CDR3 is TGCGCCAGCAGCCAAGATTTGAGCGGCGTATTAGATACGCAGTATTTT. Its translation: CASSQDLSGVLDTQYF.

This clone turned up a few times. This chain connects TRBV7-2 to TRBJ2-6; maybe TRBD2 (5 bases). The CDR3 totals 17 residues. V lost 6 bases, J lost 0 bases, and 15 bases lay in between. CDR1 and CDR2 (germline): SGHTA, FQGNSA. The DNA of the CDR3 is TGTGCCAGCAGGGGAGAGTGGGCCTACTCTGGGGCCAACGTCCTGACTTTC. Its protein product is CASRGEWAYSGANVLTF.

This clone was seen a handful of times. The gene calls are TRBV19 and TRBJ1-1; D is uncertain. Germline-derived CDR1 and CDR2 are LNHDA and SQIVND (reference sequence). The CDR3 extends over 15 amino acids. The V end lost 7 bases, the J end lost 4 bases, and 19 bases lay between the germline ends. CDR3 bases: TGTGCCAGTACCCATTCTACCGGGAGTGTCACTGAAGCTTTCTTT. Amino acids: CASTHSTGSVTEAFF.

This chain joins TRBV9 and TRBJ2-2; TRBD1 agrees at 8 bases. The CDR3 covers 15 residues. After removal of 2 bases from V and 4 bases from J, the junction contained 4 bases not matched to a gene. In germline, CDR1 is SGDLS, CDR2 YYNGEE. CDR3 amino acids: CASSVTGVGTGELFF. The DNA for the CDR3 is TGTGCCAGCAGCGTGACAGGGGTCGGCACCGGGGAGCTGTTTTTT.

The chain uses TRBV6-5 and TRBJ2-3; D perhaps matches TRBD2 (6 bases). Germline V gene data show CDR1 as MNHEY and CDR2 as SVGAGI. This CDR3 contains 11 residues. Between the trimmed V and J ends, which lost 10 bases and 6 bases, there was a span of 11 bases. Here the CDR3 reads CATAGGDTQYF. CDR3 nucleotides: TGTGCCACGGCTGGGGGGGATACGCAGTATTTT.

This clone has a handful of counts. As DNA, the CDR3 is TGTGCCAGCACCCCAGGGGCCTACTATAATTCACCCCTCCACTTT. It is translated as CASTPGAYYNSPLHF. The V gene is TRBV7-2, the J gene TRBJ1-6; possible D gene TRBD1, 6 bases. The CDR3 totals 15 residues. V shed 7 bases and J shed 3 bases, with 13 bases lying between them. Germline V gene sequence: CDR1 SGHTA, CDR2 FQGNSA.

CDR3 sequence (DNA): TGTGCCAGTTCGAAAGAGATCTACGAGCAGTACTTC. Protein: CASSKEIYEQYF. The chain links TRBV18 to TRBJ2-7; D is uncertain. In germline, CDR1 is KGHSH, CDR2 LQKENI. The CDR3 runs to 12 residues. V was trimmed by 9 bases and J by 3 bases, leaving 12 bases between them.

This rearrangement joins TRBV27 to TRBJ2-7; maybe TRBD2 (5 bases). Germline V lookup: CDR1 MNHEY, CDR2 SMNVEV (reference sequence). V lost 5 bases, J lost 9 bases, and 26 bases lay in between. The CDR3 has 16 amino acids. The CDR3 is CASSLGWRAQHKGQYF. CDR3 DNA: TGTGCCAGCAGTCTGGGTTGGCGGGCACAACACAAAGGGCAGTACTTC.

The chain uses TRBV7-2 and TRBJ2-3, with D tentatively TRBD2 (5 bases). V lost 1 base to trimming and J lost 6 bases, with 17 bases between them. Germline V gene lookup returns CDR1 SGHTA and CDR2 FQGNSA. The CDR3 spans 16 residues. CDR3 region: CASSLEGVREADTQYF. The CDR3 DNA reads as TGTGCCAGCAGCTTAGAGGGAGTTCGGGAAGCGGATACGCAGTATTTT.

The chain links TRBV18 to TRBJ2-7; D possibly corresponds to TRBD2 (5 bases). The V end lost 3 bases, the J end lost 6 bases, and 18 bases lay between the germline ends. CDR3 length equals 15 residues. The V gene's germline CDR1 is KGHSH and CDR2 LQKENI. The CDR3 nucleotides read TGTGCCAGCTCACCTCTCGGGGATAATTTGATCGAGCAGTACTTC. This encodes CASSPLGDNLIEQYF.